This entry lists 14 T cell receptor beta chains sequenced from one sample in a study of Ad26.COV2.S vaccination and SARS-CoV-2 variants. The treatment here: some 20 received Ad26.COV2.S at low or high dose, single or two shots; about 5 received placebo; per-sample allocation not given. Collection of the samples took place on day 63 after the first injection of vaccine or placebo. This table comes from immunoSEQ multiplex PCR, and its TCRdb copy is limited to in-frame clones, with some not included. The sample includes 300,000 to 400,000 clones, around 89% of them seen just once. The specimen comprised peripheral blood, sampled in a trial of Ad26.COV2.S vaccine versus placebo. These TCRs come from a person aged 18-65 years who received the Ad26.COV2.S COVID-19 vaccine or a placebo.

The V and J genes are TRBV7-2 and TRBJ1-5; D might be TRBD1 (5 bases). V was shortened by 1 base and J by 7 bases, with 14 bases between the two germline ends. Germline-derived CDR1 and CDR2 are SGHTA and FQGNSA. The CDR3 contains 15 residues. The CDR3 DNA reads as TGTGCCAGCAGCTTAGAAGGGGCGGTTGGGCAGCCCCAGCATTTT. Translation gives CASSLEGAVGQPQHF.

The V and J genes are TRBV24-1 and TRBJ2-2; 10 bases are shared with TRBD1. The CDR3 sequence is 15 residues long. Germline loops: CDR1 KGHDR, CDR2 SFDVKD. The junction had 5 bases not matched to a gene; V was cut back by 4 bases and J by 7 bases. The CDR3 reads CATSDNRDRGGELFF. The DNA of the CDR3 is TGTGCCACCAGTGACAACCGGGACAGGGGCGGGGAGCTGTTTTTT.

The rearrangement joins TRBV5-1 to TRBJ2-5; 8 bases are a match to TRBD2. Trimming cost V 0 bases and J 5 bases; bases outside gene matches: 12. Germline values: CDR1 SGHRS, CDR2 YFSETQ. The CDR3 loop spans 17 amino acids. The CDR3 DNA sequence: TGCGCCAGCAGCTTGGATGTTGGACGGGAGGGCCTGGAGACCCAGTACTTC. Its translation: CASSLDVGREGLETQYF.

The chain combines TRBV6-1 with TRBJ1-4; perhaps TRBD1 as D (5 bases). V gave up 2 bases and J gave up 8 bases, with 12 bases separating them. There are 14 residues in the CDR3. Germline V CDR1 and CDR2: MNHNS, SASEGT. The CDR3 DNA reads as TGTGCCAGCAGTGAATCCAGGGAGGCGGAAAAACTGTTTTTT. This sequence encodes CASSESREAEKLFF.

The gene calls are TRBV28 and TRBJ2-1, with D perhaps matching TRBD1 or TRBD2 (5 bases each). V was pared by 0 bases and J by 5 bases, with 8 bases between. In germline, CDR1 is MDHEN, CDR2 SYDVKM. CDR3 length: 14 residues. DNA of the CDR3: TGTGCCAGCAGTTTATGGGGGGTCAACAATGAGCAGTTCTTC. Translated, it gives CASSLWGVNNEQFF. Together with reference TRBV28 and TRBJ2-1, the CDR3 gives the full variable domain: DVKVTQSSRYLVKRTGEKVFLECVQDMDHENMFWYRQDPGLGLRLIYFSYDVKMKEKGDIPEGYSVSREKKERFSLILESASTNQTSMYLCASSLWGVNNEQFFGPGTRLTVL.

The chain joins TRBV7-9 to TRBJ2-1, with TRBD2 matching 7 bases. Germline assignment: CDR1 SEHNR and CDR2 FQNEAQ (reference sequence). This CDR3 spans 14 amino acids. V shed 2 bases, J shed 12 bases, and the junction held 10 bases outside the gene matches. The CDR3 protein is CASSLLAEMRGQFF. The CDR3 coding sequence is TGTGCCAGCAGCTTACTAGCGGAGATGAGGGGGCAGTTCTTC.

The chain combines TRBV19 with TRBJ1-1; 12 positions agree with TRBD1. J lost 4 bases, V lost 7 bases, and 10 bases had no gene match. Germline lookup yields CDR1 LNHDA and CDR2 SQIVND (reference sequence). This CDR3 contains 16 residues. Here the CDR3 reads CASITGTGGAGTEAFF. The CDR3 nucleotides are TGTGCCAGTATTACCGGGACAGGGGGCGCCGGCACTGAAGCTTTCTTT.

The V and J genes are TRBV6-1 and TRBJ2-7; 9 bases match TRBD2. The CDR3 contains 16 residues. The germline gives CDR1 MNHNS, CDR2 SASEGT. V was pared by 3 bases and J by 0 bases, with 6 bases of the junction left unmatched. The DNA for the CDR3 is TGTGCCAGCAGTGAGGGGCTAGCGGGGAGCTCCTACGAGCAGTACTTC. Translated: CASSEGLAGSSYEQYF.

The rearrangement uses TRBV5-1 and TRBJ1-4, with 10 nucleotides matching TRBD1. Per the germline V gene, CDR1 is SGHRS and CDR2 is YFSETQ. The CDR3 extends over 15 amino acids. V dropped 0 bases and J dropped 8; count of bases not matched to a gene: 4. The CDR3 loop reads CASSLGGTGVEKLFF. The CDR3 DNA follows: TGCGCCAGCAGCTTGGGAGGGACAGGGGTGGAAAAACTGTTTTTT. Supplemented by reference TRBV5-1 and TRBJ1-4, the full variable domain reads KAGVTQTPRYLIKTRGQQVTLSCSPISGHRSVSWYQQTPGQGLQFLFEYFSETQRNKGNFPGRFSGRQFSNSRSEMNVSTLELGDSALYLCASSLGGTGVEKLFFGSGTQLSVL.

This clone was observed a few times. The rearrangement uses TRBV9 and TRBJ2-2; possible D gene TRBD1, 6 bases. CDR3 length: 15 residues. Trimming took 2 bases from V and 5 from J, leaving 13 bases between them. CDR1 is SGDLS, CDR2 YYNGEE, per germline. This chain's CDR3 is CASSVQGFGTGELFF. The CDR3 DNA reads TGTGCCAGCAGCGTTCAGGGGTTCGGAACCGGGGAGCTGTTTTTT.

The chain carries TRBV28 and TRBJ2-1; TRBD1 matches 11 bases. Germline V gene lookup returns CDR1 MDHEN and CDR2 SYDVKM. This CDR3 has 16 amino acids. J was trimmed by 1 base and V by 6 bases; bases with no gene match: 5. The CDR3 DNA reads TGTGCCAGCAGGGCCGGGACAGGGGGTTCCTACAATGAGCAGTTCTTC. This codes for CASRAGTGGSYNEQFF.

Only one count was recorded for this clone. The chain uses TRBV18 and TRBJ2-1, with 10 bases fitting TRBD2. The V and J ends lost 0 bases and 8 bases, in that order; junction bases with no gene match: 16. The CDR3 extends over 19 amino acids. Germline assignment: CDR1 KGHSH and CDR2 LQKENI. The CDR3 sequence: CASSPPGLAGGRNSDEQFF. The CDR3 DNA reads TGTGCCAGCTCACCACCCGGTTTAGCGGGAGGCCGGAACTCCGATGAGCAGTTCTTC.

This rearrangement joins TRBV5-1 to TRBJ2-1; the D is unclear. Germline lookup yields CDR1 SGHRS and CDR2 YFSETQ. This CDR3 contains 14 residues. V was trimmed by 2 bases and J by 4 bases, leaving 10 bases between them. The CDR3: CASSFFKGYNEQFF. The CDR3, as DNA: TGCGCCAGCAGCTTTTTTAAGGGTTACAATGAGCAGTTCTTC.

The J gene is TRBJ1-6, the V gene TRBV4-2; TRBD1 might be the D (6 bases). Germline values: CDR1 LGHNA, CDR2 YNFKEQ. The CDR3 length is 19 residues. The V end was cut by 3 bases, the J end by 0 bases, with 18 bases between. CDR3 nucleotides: TGTGCCAGCAGCCAGGGGGTGGGGGCGCTAAGCTCCTATAATTCACCCCTCCACTTT. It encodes CASSQGVGALSSYNSPLHF.